This paragraph covers one T cell receptor (beta chain) sequence. What it binds is unknown. The sample belongs to a study of T cell responses to AZD1222 COVID-19 vaccine. Study-level background: Pooling was applied to second doses at about 4 or about 12 weeks. Whole-study results and caveats: Sampling that yielded the repertoires occurred only after the peak T cell response. CD4 TCRs associated with vaccination spanned spike, dominating at 160-218 and 743-854. Spike-specific TCR breadth and depth rose after two AZD1222 doses.

Germline CDR1 SEHNR, CDR2 FQNEAQ (reference sequence). Trimming took 4 bases from V and 8 from J, leaving 18 bases between them. The CDR3 has 16 residues. Generated by immunoSEQ multiplex PCR, the TCRdb table keeps only in-frame clones and is missing some. The data contain fewer than 130,000 clones, more than 90% of them seen just once; the ten biggest clones take up roughly 2.2%. The sequence was obtained from an adult in good health. The chain carries TRBV7-9 and TRBJ1-6, with D uncertain. The sequencing here drew on peripheral blood, taken on day 0 of AZD1222 vaccination. CDR3 amino acids: CASSSGKGGRDSPLHF. For the CDR3, the DNA is TGTGCCAGCAGCTCCGGGAAAGGCGGGCGGGATTCACCCCTCCACTTT.